This entry is about one T cell receptor (beta chain). Antigen: not known. This entry belongs to a study of T cells in Graves' hyperthyroidism and ophthalmopathy. From RNA transcripts, TCR beta CDR3 regions were amplified. When the TCR CDR3 underwent first-round RT-PCR, the HTBI primer set was used. TCRdb reprocessed the multiplex PCR reads via MiXCR and lists one record per CDR3 protein. The top ten hold 9.5% to 13% of the sample, which has hundreds of thousands of distinct CDR3 sequences, less than 15% seen once. Findings and limits, study-wide: In blood, most of the thyroid clonotypes expanded above 0.001 were also present. The model's output predicted ophthalmopathy at a median of around 7 months prior to onset.

V shed 4 bases, J shed 1 base, and the junction held 5 bases outside the gene matches. From germline, CDR1 is LNHDA and CDR2 SQIVND (reference sequence). CDR3 length: 15 residues. Fresh peripheral blood, approximately 10 ml, was the source of the PBMCs. Sample: blood. This TCR was sampled from a woman between 18 and 29 years old with Graves' hyperthyroidism. The chain couples TRBV19 to TRBJ1-1, with 8 positions matching TRBD1. Here the CDR3 DNA reads TGTGCCAGTAGTACGGTCGGGACAGGGAACACTGAAGCTTTCTTT. This gives the protein CASSTVGTGNTEAFF.